This T cell receptor (beta chain) was sequenced during a study of cytomegalovirus exposure and HLA in healthy donors. General study results and limits: Presence/absence analyses supposed approximately even sequencing depth among donors. Testing in vitro showed a few CMV-associated chains specific for CMV antigens. Across HLA loci, a later analysis found differing TCR association rates, with DRB1 most and HLA-C fewest.

Both 60 Vbeta primers and 13 Jbeta primers went into the PCR. Produced via immunoSEQ multiplex PCR; TCRdb's table is partial and in-frame only. The table has roughly 70,000 clones, roughly four fifths seen once. As concerns this clone: Its specificity is not known.

Looked up from germline, CDR1 is LNHNV and CDR2 is YYDKDF (reference sequence). The CDR3 totals 17 residues. The ends lost 1 base at V and 4 bases at J; junction bases unmatched: 6. The TCR was taken from a middle-aged man in good health and CMV-seronegative. This rearrangement joins TRBV15 to TRBJ2-5, with 13 bases matching TRBD2. Sequenced input: PBMCs. This CDR3 reads CATSRGGTSGTRETQYF. CDR3 nucleotide sequence: TGTGCCACCAGCAGAGGTGGGACTAGCGGGACCCGAGAGACCCAGTACTTC.